This entry lists 5 T cell receptor beta chains sequenced from one sample in a study of cytomegalovirus exposure and HLA in healthy donors. Researchers ran the PCR with 60 Vbeta and 13 Jbeta primers. Profiling relied on immunoSEQ multiplex PCR, and the TCRdb table lists in-frame clones only, not all of them. Among about 160,000 clones, approximately 86% were seen once, and the ten largest hold almost 2%. The source material was PBMCs. These receptors were collected from a woman in her late teens or twenties in good health and CMV-seronegative.

The chain employs TRBV12-5 and TRBJ2-2; 9 bases map to TRBD1. Germline trimming cut 6 bases from V and 7 bases from J; bases unmatched to any gene: 9. Germline V gene sequence: CDR1 LGHNT, CDR2 FRNRAP. The CDR3 runs 15 residues. The CDR3 sequence: CASGTDRGNGGELFF. In DNA, the CDR3 is TGTGCTAGTGGCACGGACAGGGGAAATGGCGGGGAGCTGTTTTTT.

This clone was seen a few times. CDR3 amino acids: CASSQDRTSSYNEQFF. The CDR3 DNA sequence: TGTGCCAGCAGCCAAGATCGGACTAGCAGCTACAATGAGCAGTTCTTC. This chain uses TRBV4-2 with TRBJ2-1, with 8 bases lining up with TRBD2. Trimming cost V 0 bases and J 3 bases; bases outside gene matches: 4. The CDR3 has 16 residues. Germline V CDR1 and CDR2: LGHNA, YNFKEQ.

The chain employs TRBV19 and TRBJ1-1; D ambiguous. CDR3 size: 12 residues. Germline V CDR1 and CDR2: LNHDA, SQIVND (reference sequence). Between the trimmed V and J ends, which lost 6 bases and 4 bases, there was a span of 9 bases. The CDR3 spells CASRGSGTEAFF. The DNA of the CDR3 is TGTGCCAGTAGAGGTTCGGGCACTGAAGCTTTCTTT. The full variable domain, completed using reference TRBV19 and TRBJ1-1, is DGGITQSPKYLFRKEGQNVTLSCEQNLNHDAMYWYRQDPGQGLRLIYYSQIVNDFQKGDIAEGYSVSREKKESFPLTVTSAQKNPTAFYLCASRGSGTEAFFGQGTRLTVV.

This rearrangement joins TRBV4-2 to TRBJ2-5, with TRBD2 matching over 13 bases. This CDR3 spans 17 amino acids. CDR1 is LGHNA and CDR2 is YNFKEQ in the germline V gene. V was pared by 1 base and J by 4 bases, with 6 bases of the junction left unmatched. CDR3: CASSQGMGLAGRETQYF. CDR3 DNA: TGTGCCAGCAGCCAAGGAATGGGACTAGCGGGACGAGAGACCCAGTACTTC.

This clone came up once. The chain uses TRBV15 and TRBJ2-7, with 7 nucleotides matching TRBD2. V dropped 6 bases and J dropped 7; count of bases not matched to a gene: 12. Germline V gene lookup returns CDR1 LNHNV and CDR2 YYDKDF (reference sequence). The CDR3 runs to 14 residues. For the CDR3, the DNA is TGTGCCACCAGGATGGTCGCGGGAGCGGGTGAGCAGTACTTC. Its protein product is CATRMVAGAGEQYF.